The 27 T cell receptor beta chains given below trace back to one sample, sequenced in a study of T cells in localized non-small cell lung cancer. TCRdb keeps only in-frame clones here, not all; method: immunoSEQ multiplex PCR. The table shows around 64,000 clones, with 81% occurring only once. This material consisted of PBMCs, taken before any cancer treatment. The receptors were sampled from a man aged 40 to 70 with stage II lung adenocarcinoma.

The chain has TRBV6-5 and TRBJ1-1; no definite D call. CDR1 and CDR2 from the germline V gene are MNHEY and SVGAGI. V lost 6 bases and J 2 bases, leaving 10 bases between the germline ends. CDR3 length: 13 residues. DNA of the CDR3: TGTGCCAGCAGCCCTTACACCAACACTGAAGCTTTCTTT. The encoded protein is CASSPYTNTEAFF.

The chain recombines TRBV6-5 with TRBJ1-1, with D possibly being TRBD1 (6 bases). Trimming took off 4 bases at V and 1 base at J, with 13 bases between the two ends. Germline values: CDR1 MNHEY, CDR2 SVGAGI. The CDR3 covers 15 residues. The CDR3 DNA follows: TGTGCCAGCAGTTCCACGACAGGTTCGAACACTGAAGCTTTCTTT. Encoded protein: CASSSTTGSNTEAFF.

This clone was detected only once. This rearrangement joins TRBV29-1 to TRBJ2-3, with a possible D match to TRBD1 (6 bases). Germline CDR1 reads SQVTM; CDR2 reads ANQGSEA. Trimming took off 5 bases at V and 0 bases at J, with 15 bases between the two ends. This CDR3 is built from 15 residues. In nucleotides, the CDR3 is TGCAGCGTTCCGGATCTGGGGGCTAGCACAGATACGCAGTATTTT. Translation gives CSVPDLGASTDTQYF.

The chain uses TRBV14 and TRBJ2-3, with unresolved D. CDR1 is SGHDN, CDR2 FVKESK, per germline. The V and J ends lost 0 bases and 4 bases respectively, with 8 bases between them. CDR3 length equals 14 residues. The CDR3 reads CASSQDRSADTQYF. CDR3 DNA sequence: TGTGCCAGCAGCCAAGACAGATCAGCAGATACGCAGTATTTT.

The chain has TRBV6-5 and TRBJ1-2; TRBD1 agrees at 7 bases. Per germline, CDR1 MNHEY and CDR2 SVGAGI. The CDR3 covers 13 residues. V gave up 4 bases and J gave up 6 bases; unmatched junction bases: 5. CDR3 sequence (DNA): TGTGCCAGCAGTTCGAGGGGGCGAAATGGCTACACCTTC. Translated: CASSSRGRNGYTF.

This chain connects TRBV2 to TRBJ1-2, with D perhaps matching TRBD1 (6 bases). V dropped 6 bases and J dropped 0 bases, with 11 bases sitting between them. Germline values: CDR1 SNHLY, CDR2 FYNNEI. This CDR3 has 14 residues. The CDR3 DNA sequence: TGTGCCAGCAGGGTACAGGGTTCTAACTATGGCTACACCTTC. This codes for CASRVQGSNYGYTF.

The CDR3 DNA is TGTGCCAGCTCAGCACAGGGAGGCGATCAGCCCCAGCATTTT. Its translation: CASSAQGGDQPQHF. The chain is built from TRBV18 and TRBJ1-5; weak D call: TRBD1 (6 bases). The CDR3 totals 14 residues. Germline CDR1 KGHSH, CDR2 LQKENI. V gave up 5 bases and J gave up 5 bases, with 13 bases separating them.

This clone was observed a single time. The chain employs TRBV10-2 and TRBJ2-4, with no clear D. This CDR3 has 13 amino acids. The germline V gene encodes CDR1 WSHSY and CDR2 SAAADI. Trimming took off 3 bases at V and 1 base at J, with 4 bases between the two ends. Here the CDR3 reads CASSDQAKNIQYF. The CDR3 bases are TGCGCCAGCAGTGACCAGGCCAAAAACATTCAGTACTTC.

This chain uses TRBV5-5 with TRBJ1-2; D not resolved. The germline V and J ends were trimmed by 2 bases and 8 bases, with 16 bases remaining between them. CDR1 and CDR2 (germline): SGHKS, YYEKEE (reference sequence). This CDR3 is built from 14 residues. Written as DNA, the CDR3 is TGTGCCAGCAGCTTTAGCCCTCACGCGTCAGGCTACACCTTC. It translates to CASSFSPHASGYTF. Drawing the rest from reference TRBV5-5 and TRBJ1-2, the complete variable domain is DAGVTQSPTHLIKTRGQQVTLRCSPISGHKSVSWYQQVLGQGPQFIFQYYEKEERGRGNFPDRFSARQFPNYSSELNVNALLLGDSALYLCASSFSPHASGYTFGSGTRLTVV.

The rearrangement joins TRBV7-9 to TRBJ1-5; D call uncertain. Trimming stripped 11 bases from V and 3 bases from J, with 11 bases between. This CDR3 is 12 amino acids long. Germline V gives CDR1 SEHNR, CDR2 FQNEAQ (reference sequence). The DNA for the CDR3 is TGTGCCTCGACCGGAGACAATCAGCCCCAGCATTTT. This translates into CASTGDNQPQHF.

This chain joins TRBV29-1 and TRBJ2-7; tentative D call: TRBD1 (6 bases). With 5 bases removed from V and 0 bases from J, the gap between germline ends came to 14 bases. Germline V gene data show CDR1 as SQVTM and CDR2 as ANQGSEA. The length of the CDR3 is 14 residues. The CDR3 is CSVSQGTSSYEQYF. The CDR3 nucleotides read TGCAGCGTTTCGCAGGGGACGAGCTCCTACGAGCAGTACTTC.

With regard to this clone: Other DNA sequences in the same sample also yield this CDR3. The chain links TRBV9 to TRBJ1-3; D is uncertain. Germline values: CDR1 SGDLS, CDR2 YYNGEE. V was shortened by 1 base and J by 2 bases, with 10 bases between the two germline ends. The CDR3 runs to 15 residues. CDR3 region: CASSVRHQPGNTIYF. The CDR3 DNA reads TGTGCCAGCAGCGTACGACACCAGCCTGGAAACACCATATATTTT.

V is TRBV10-1 and J is TRBJ1-1, with TRBD1 as a possible D gene (6 bases). Trimming removed 5 bases from V and 3 bases from J, with 7 bases in between. Looked up from germline, CDR1 is WNHNN and CDR2 is SYGVQD (reference sequence). This CDR3 contains 12 residues. CDR3 protein: CASSSGDTEAFF. As DNA, the CDR3 is TGCGCCAGCAGTTCAGGGGACACTGAAGCTTTCTTT.

The sample holds a few counts of this clone. V and J are TRBV7-8 and TRBJ1-5, with 7 positions matching TRBD1. Germline CDR1 SGHVS, CDR2 FQNEAQ. V dropped 5 bases and J dropped 3; count of bases not matched to a gene: 4. This CDR3 contains 14 residues. The CDR3 is CASSQDRVNQPQHF. For the CDR3, the DNA is TGTGCCAGCAGCCAAGACAGGGTCAATCAGCCCCAGCATTTT. The entire variable domain, with the rest obtained from reference TRBV7-8 and TRBJ1-5, is as follows: GAGVSQSPRYKVAKRGQDVALRCDPISGHVSLFWYQQALGQGPEFLTYFQNEAQLDKSGLPSDRFFAERPEGSVSTLKIQRTQQEDSAVYLCASSQDRVNQPQHFGDGTRLSIL.

The chain has TRBV6-4 and TRBJ1-1; no firm D call. V gave up 5 bases and J gave up 1 base, with 8 bases separating them. The CDR3 loop spans 13 amino acids. Germline V gene lookup returns CDR1 MRHNA and CDR2 SNTAGT. The CDR3 is CASSSEQNTEAFF. In DNA form, the CDR3 reads TGTGCCAGCAGTTCGGAGCAGAACACTGAAGCTTTCTTT.

In this sample, this clone turned up a few times. This sequence joins TRBV27 and TRBJ1-1, with 8 bases aligning to TRBD1. Looked up from germline, CDR1 is MNHEY and CDR2 is SMNVEV (reference sequence). With V trimmed by 3 bases and J by 1 base, 7 bases remained unmatched. The CDR3 covers 16 residues. The CDR3 is CASSLGTGGRNTEAFF. CDR3 DNA: TGTGCCAGCAGTTTGGGAACAGGGGGGCGGAACACTGAAGCTTTCTTT.

The chain joins TRBV18 to TRBJ1-5; TRBD1 matches at 8 bases. The CDR3 consists of 15 residues. CDR1 is KGHSH, CDR2 LQKENI, per germline. V gave up 5 bases and J gave up 4 bases; unmatched junction bases: 7. The CDR3 coding sequence is TGTGCCAGCTCATTGACAGGGGACAGAAATCAGCCCCAGCATTTT. This codes for CASSLTGDRNQPQHF.

The chain is built from TRBV5-4 and TRBJ1-5; tentative D call: TRBD1 (6 bases). Trimming pared 0 bases from V and 4 bases from J, leaving 8 bases between. CDR3 length: 14 residues. Per the germline V gene, CDR1 is SGHNT and CDR2 is YYREEE (reference sequence). The CDR3 nucleotides read TGTGCCAGCAGCTTGGCAGGGGATAATCAGCCCCAGCATTTT. Translated, it gives CASSLAGDNQPQHF.

This chain uses TRBV7-6 with TRBJ2-7; D gene uncertain. CDR1 SGHVS and CDR2 FNYEAQ come from the germline V gene. This CDR3 has 14 residues. The ends were cut back, 5 bases at V and 2 bases at J, with 13 bases in the middle. CDR3 sequence reads: CASSPRPDAYEQYF. CDR3 in DNA: TGTGCCAGCAGCCCCCGGCCCGACGCCTACGAGCAGTACTTC.

The rearrangement links TRBV7-9 to TRBJ2-1; D is unclear. Between the trimmed V and J ends, which lost 5 bases and 4 bases, there was a span of 15 bases. The CDR3 is 15 amino acids. Germline V gives CDR1 SEHNR, CDR2 FQNEAQ (reference sequence). CDR3 DNA sequence: TGTGCCAGCAGCCCGGTATATCCCTCATACAATGAGCAGTTCTTC. It translates to CASSPVYPSYNEQFF.

This clone was detected only a few times. The V call is TRBV5-5, the J call TRBJ2-7; TRBD1 matches 7 bases. CDR1 SGHKS and CDR2 YYEKEE come from the germline V gene (reference sequence). V shed 4 bases, J shed 9 bases, and the junction held 13 bases outside the gene matches. This CDR3 contains 14 residues. CDR3 DNA: TGTGCCAGCAGCCTAGGACAGGCGATCACTCCGCAGTACTTC. Protein: CASSLGQAITPQYF.

This chain connects TRBV2 to TRBJ2-5, with a weak D call TRBD1 (6 bases). The CDR3 contains 14 residues. CDR1 and CDR2 (germline): SNHLY, FYNNEI. V was shortened by 2 bases and J by 5 bases, with 12 bases between the two germline ends. DNA for the CDR3: TGTGCCAGCAGTGAACTCTCAAGGGGGGAGACCCAGTACTTC. Its translation: CASSELSRGETQYF.

The V and J genes are TRBV6-5 and TRBJ1-4; D remains unclear. Looked up from germline, CDR1 is MNHEY and CDR2 is SVGAGI. The CDR3 contains 14 residues. Deletions cut 6 bases from V and 0 bases from J, with 8 bases between. CDR3 amino acids: CASSLDPTNEKLFF. CDR3 in DNA: TGTGCCAGCAGCCTGGATCCAACTAATGAAAAACTGTTTTTT.

This chain uses TRBV5-1 with TRBJ1-4; no firm D call. Per the germline V gene, CDR1 is SGHRS and CDR2 is YFSETQ. With 0 bases removed from V and 5 bases from J, the gap between germline ends came to 11 bases. CDR3 length: 15 residues. In DNA form, the CDR3 reads TGCGCCAGCAGCTTGGACGGCAGAGAGAATGAAAAACTGTTTTTT. Protein: CASSLDGRENEKLFF.

This clone was recorded only once. The chain joins TRBV6-1 to TRBJ1-5; 7 bases line up with TRBD1. J was trimmed by 6 bases and V by 6 bases; bases with no gene match: 8. Germline CDR1 MNHNS, CDR2 SASEGT. This CDR3 region has 14 residues. CDR3 DNA sequence: TGTGCCAGCAGGGGACAGTCCGGGAGTCAGCCCCAGCATTTT. Its protein is CASRGQSGSQPQHF.

This clone was detected only a few times. The chain couples TRBV4-1 to TRBJ2-4; D is perhaps TRBD1 (7 bases). Germline CDR1 MGHRA, CDR2 YSYEKL. The CDR3 extends over 22 amino acids. The ends were cut back, 4 bases at V and 0 bases at J, with 31 bases in the middle. The DNA for the CDR3 is TGCGCCAGCAGCCTAAGCCCAACCCAGACAGGGAGGATAAGGGTAGCCAAAAACATTCAGTACTTC. Translation gives CASSLSPTQTGRIRVAKNIQYF.

The genes are TRBV6-1 and TRBJ1-2; 8 bases agree with TRBD1. The CDR3 consists of 13 residues. The ends lost 8 bases at V and 13 bases at J; junction bases unmatched: 15. The germline V gene encodes CDR1 MNHNS and CDR2 SASEGT. The CDR3 DNA sequence: TGTGCCAGCCTTGAATCCCCGCGACAGGGGTCCACCTTC. Translation gives CASLESPRQGSTF.